This T cell receptor (beta chain) was found in a study of shared clonotypes between healthy human individuals. The overall study: The donors, a couple of women and a few men, were aged 18 to 49.

The germline CDR1 and CDR2 sequences are SGHNT and YYREEE (reference sequence). This CDR3 has 15 residues. V lost 3 bases and J lost 0, with 12 bases in between. Healthy and HIV-negative, the adult donors had no recent acute infections or vaccinations. A deep-level run was used for the assay. The repertoire was sequenced with immunoSEQ multiplex PCR; TCRdb's copy has only in-frame clones and lacks some. The sample includes approximately 1,000,000 clones, about four fifths of them seen just once. This clonotype originated in a man aged 18 to 29 in good health. Some clones in this sample may be carry-over from other donors' samples. The material sequenced was memory CD4+ T cells from PBMCs. Subset specified: CD45RA-negative fraction. The chain carries TRBV5-4 and TRBJ1-1; D possibly corresponds to TRBD1 (5 bases). Here the CDR3 DNA reads TGTGCCAGCAGCTCCTGGGGGAAATTGAACACTGAAGCTTTCTTT. Its translation is CASSSWGKLNTEAFF.